Below are 21 T cell receptor beta chains sequenced from a single sample in a study of PD-1 blockade in classical Hodgkin lymphoma. This table comes from immunoSEQ multiplex PCR, and its TCRdb copy is limited to in-frame clones, with some not included. The repertoire includes some 9,000 clones, more than 90% of them detected once, and roughly 8.8% sits in the top ten. Described time point: newly diagnosed, previously untreated cHL patient sample. The investigators isolated CD8+ T cells from thawed PBMCs using magnetic negative selection. The sequenced sample was CD8+ T cells from blood. The receptors here all came from a human donor with classical Hodgkin lymphoma.

The rearrangement uses TRBV14 and TRBJ2-7, with D maybe TRBD1 (5 bases). The CDR3 consists of 14 residues. Germline V gives CDR1 SGHDN, CDR2 FVKESK. V shed 2 bases and J shed 3 bases, with 11 bases lying between them. The CDR3: CASSQRGRIYEQYF. The CDR3 region has the DNA TGTGCCAGCAGCCAAAGGGGCAGGATCTACGAGCAGTACTTC. Complete variable domain (other parts from reference TRBV14 and TRBJ2-7): EAGVTQFPSHSVIEKGQTVTLRCDPISGHDNLYWYRRVMGKEIKFLLHFVKESKQDESGMPNNRFLAERTGGTYSTLKVQPAELEDSGVYFCASSQRGRIYEQYFGPGTRLTVT.

The V and J genes are TRBV4-3 and TRBJ2-5; a weak D match, TRBD2 (8 bases). The CDR3 consists of 16 residues. V gave up 6 bases and J gave up 2 bases, with 19 bases separating them. Germline lookup yields CDR1 LGHNA and CDR2 YSLEER. The CDR3 coding sequence is TGCGCCAGCAGTAAGGGGGCGGGGGGAGTACAAGAGACCCAGTACTTC. This translates into CASSKGAGGVQETQYF.

The rearrangement joins TRBV19 to TRBJ2-7; 7 bases are a match to TRBD1. Germline values: CDR1 LNHDA, CDR2 SQIVND (reference sequence). This CDR3 has 14 residues. With V trimmed by 6 bases and J by 4 bases, 9 bases remained unmatched. Here the CDR3 reads CASRDRQGIYEQYF. The CDR3 DNA reads as TGTGCCAGTAGAGATCGACAGGGAATATACGAGCAGTACTTC.

V usage is TRBV4-2 and J usage is TRBJ2-6; either TRBD1 or TRBD2 may supply D (6 bases each). CDR1 is LGHNA, CDR2 YNFKEQ, per germline. The CDR3 spans 16 residues. Deletions cut 0 bases from V and 1 base from J, with 7 bases between. The CDR3 region is CASSQEGGSGANVLTF. The CDR3 bases are TGTGCCAGCAGCCAAGAAGGGGGGTCTGGGGCCAACGTCCTGACTTTC.

The chain joins TRBV6-1 to TRBJ2-7, with TRBD1 matching over 10 bases. The germline CDR1 and CDR2 sequences are MNHNS and SASEGT. V gave up 1 base and J gave up 0 bases; unmatched junction bases: 0. The CDR3 covers 15 residues. The CDR3 here is CASSEGTGGSYEQYF. The CDR3 DNA is TGTGCCAGCAGTGAAGGGACAGGGGGCTCCTACGAGCAGTACTTC.

The chain has TRBV30 and TRBJ1-2; 7 nucleotides line up with TRBD1. Trimming at V came to 2 bases and at J to 6 bases, leaving 6 bases not matched to a gene. Germline V gene data show CDR1 as GTSNPN and CDR2 as SVGIG (reference sequence). This CDR3 region has 13 residues. This CDR3 reads CAWSWITGDGYTF. The CDR3 region has the DNA TGTGCCTGGAGTTGGATAACAGGGGATGGCTACACCTTC.

The CDR3 region is CASSQSLNNSPLHF. Here the CDR3 DNA reads TGCGCCAGCAGCCAAAGTCTCAATAATTCACCCCTCCACTTT. This chain connects TRBV4-1 to TRBJ1-6; D is undetermined. The CDR3 covers 14 residues. The germline CDR1 and CDR2 sequences are MGHRA and YSYEKL. V shed 2 bases and J shed 5 bases, with 7 bases lying between them.

The V call is TRBV7-9, the J call TRBJ2-1; 9 bases map to TRBD2. Germline CDR1 and CDR2: SEHNR and FQNEAQ (reference sequence). Unmatched junction bases numbered 13, after V lost 5 bases and J lost 5 bases. The CDR3 contains 17 residues. In DNA, the CDR3 is TGTGCCAGCAGCCCAGGAGCGGGGGGCCGGATGAACAATGAGCAGTTCTTC. Translation gives CASSPGAGGRMNNEQFF.

This sequence joins TRBV5-1 and TRBJ2-5; 8 positions match TRBD2. This CDR3 contains 15 residues. V shed 2 bases, J shed 1 base, and the junction held 4 bases outside the gene matches. CDR1 SGHRS and CDR2 YFSETQ come from the germline V gene. The CDR3 nucleotides are TGCGCCAGCAGCTTAAGCGGGGGTTTCCAAGAGACCCAGTACTTC. It translates to CASSLSGGFQETQYF.

This chain uses TRBV2 with TRBJ2-1, with 8 bases matching TRBD2. V dropped 9 bases and J dropped 6; count of bases not matched to a gene: 4. The CDR3 loop spans 12 amino acids. Germline V CDR1 and CDR2: SNHLY, FYNNEI. The chain's CDR3 is CARTSGRNEQFF. For the CDR3, the DNA is TGTGCCAGAACTAGCGGACGCAATGAGCAGTTCTTC.

The chain employs TRBV5-6 and TRBJ1-2; D ambiguous. The CDR3 loop spans 12 amino acids. The germline V gene has CDR1 SGHDT and CDR2 YYEEEE. V was pared by 5 bases and J by 3 bases, with 8 bases between. CDR3 residues: CASSDGYYGYTF. DNA of the CDR3: TGTGCCAGCAGTGACGGTTACTATGGCTACACCTTC.

This chain uses TRBV7-9 with TRBJ2-7; a possible D gene is TRBD1 (5 bases). V lost 5 bases, J lost 5 bases, and 25 bases lay in between. CDR1 and CDR2 from the germline V gene are SEHNR and FQNEAQ (reference sequence). This CDR3 has 17 residues. CDR3 DNA sequence: TGTGCCAGCAGCCCCCGGCAGGGAAGTATAGCAGCCCACGAGCAGTACTTC. Residues: CASSPRQGSIAAHEQYF.

The chain uses TRBV15 and TRBJ2-2; D is uncertain. The V gene's germline CDR1 is LNHNV and CDR2 YYDKDF (reference sequence). V was pared by 8 bases and J by 6 bases, with 13 bases between. This CDR3 has 13 amino acids. This CDR3 is CATGGGSPGELFF. DNA of the CDR3: TGTGCCACCGGTGGTGGTTCCCCCGGGGAGCTGTTTTTT.

This chain connects TRBV5-6 to TRBJ2-7, with 11 positions matching TRBD1. Germline V gives CDR1 SGHDT, CDR2 YYEEEE. V gave up 4 bases and J gave up 4 bases; unmatched junction bases: 7. The CDR3 spans 15 residues. CDR3 sequence reads: CASSPRGQGGYEQYF. For the CDR3, the DNA is TGTGCCAGCAGCCCAAGGGGACAGGGGGGGTACGAGCAGTACTTC. Filled out from reference TRBV5-6 and TRBJ2-7, the complete variable domain reads DAGVTQSPTHLIKTRGQQVTLRCSPKSGHDTVSWYQQALGQGPQFIFQYYEEEERQRGNFPDRFSGHQFPNYSSELNVNALLLGDSALYLCASSPRGQGGYEQYFGPGTRLTVT.

The chain couples TRBV19 to TRBJ2-1; 8 bases are a match to TRBD2. Germline CDR1 is LNHDA and CDR2 is SQIVND (reference sequence). This CDR3 has 15 residues. V shed 6 bases and J 3 bases; nucleotides not matched to a gene: 7. The CDR3 bases are TGTGCCAGTAGCAAACTAGCGGTGGGCTACAATGAGCAGTTCTTC. The encoded protein is CASSKLAVGYNEQFF. The complete variable domain, with remaining parts taken from reference TRBV19 and TRBJ2-1, reads DGGITQSPKYLFRKEGQNVTLSCEQNLNHDAMYWYRQDPGQGLRLIYYSQIVNDFQKGDIAEGYSVSREKKESFPLTVTSAQKNPTAFYLCASSKLAVGYNEQFFGPGTRLTVL.

The CDR3 region is CASGLAQGGSYEQYF. The CDR3 DNA follows: TGTGCTAGTGGTTTGGCGCAGGGGGGGTCCTACGAGCAGTACTTC. This rearrangement joins TRBV12-5 to TRBJ2-7; the D gene could be TRBD1 or TRBD2 (7 bases each). The germline gives CDR1 LGHNT, CDR2 FRNRAP. Trimming stripped 1 base from V and 1 base from J, with 11 bases between. This CDR3 has 15 amino acids.

The genes are TRBV13 and TRBJ1-4; no clear D. CDR1 is PRHDT and CDR2 is FYEKMQ in the germline V gene (reference sequence). Trimming left V 3 bases short and J 11 bases short, with 10 bases between. There are 12 residues in the CDR3. In DNA form, the CDR3 reads TGTGCCAGCAGCTTTGGGGAAGGCAAACTGTTTTTT. It encodes CASSFGEGKLFF.

The rearrangement uses TRBV10-3 and TRBJ2-3; D not resolved. Germline V gene lookup returns CDR1 ENHRY and CDR2 SYGVKD. This CDR3 has 14 residues. The V end lost 4 bases, the J end lost 2 bases, and 10 bases lay between the germline ends. DNA of the CDR3: TGTGCCATCAGTGTGGCAGGCCCCACAGATACGCAGTATTTT. This gives the protein CAISVAGPTDTQYF.

The chain uses TRBV6-5 and TRBJ1-1; a possible D gene is TRBD1 (5 bases). V lost 2 bases to trimming and J lost 5 bases, with 6 bases between them. CDR1 and CDR2 from the germline V gene are MNHEY and SVGAGI. The CDR3 is 12 amino acids. In nucleotides, the CDR3 is TGTGCCAGCAGTTACGGGGGGACTGAAGCTTTCTTT. Translated: CASSYGGTEAFF.

V usage is TRBV9 and J usage is TRBJ2-7; a weak D match, TRBD2 (5 bases). CDR1 is SGDLS, CDR2 YYNGEE, per germline. This CDR3 spans 14 amino acids. V lost 0 bases and J lost 7, with 14 bases in between. The CDR3, as DNA: TGTGCCAGCAGCGTAGATGGCGGGCGGGTTGAGCAGTACTTC. This translates into CASSVDGGRVEQYF. The full variable domain, completed using reference TRBV9 and TRBJ2-7, is DSGVTQTPKHLITATGQRVTLRCSPRSGDLSVYWYQQSLDQGLQFLIQYYNGEERAKGNILERFSAQQFPDLHSELNLSSLELGDSALYFCASSVDGGRVEQYFGPGTRLTVT.

The chain carries TRBV7-9 and TRBJ1-1, with D unclear. Trimming stripped 5 bases from V and 8 bases from J, with 6 bases between. Germline V lookup: CDR1 SEHNR, CDR2 FQNEAQ (reference sequence). The CDR3 runs to 10 residues. The CDR3 DNA reads TGTGCCAGCAGCGCAGGAGAAGCTTTCTTT. Translated: CASSAGEAFF.